The clone carrying this TCR beta chain occurred once. Antigen: not known. Libraries were prepared by immunoSEQ multiplex PCR; TCRdb keeps only in-frame clonotypes and omits some of them. In the table there are about 89,000 clones, 91% of which are singletons. V dropped 2 bases and J dropped 0 bases, with 13 bases sitting between them. There are 17 residues in the CDR3. Germline CDR1 is KGHSH and CDR2 is LQKENI. This record belongs to a study of graft-versus-host responses after intestinal transplantation. Study-wide findings and caveats: Levels of circulating GvH clones at their peak were associated with early post-transplant HvG declines.

V and J are TRBV18 and TRBJ2-2, with D possibly matching TRBD1 (6 bases). Sample: unstimulated CD4+ T cells sorted from spleen or lymph node cells, taken before intestinal transplant. The sequence was obtained from a human donor who received an intestinal transplant. DNA for the CDR3: TGTGCCAGCTCACCAAAACGACAGGTCGCGAACACCGGGGAGCTGTTTTTT. Translation gives CASSPKRQVANTGELFF.